This T cell receptor (beta chain) was captured by sequencing in a study of cytomegalovirus exposure and HLA in healthy donors. Study-wide findings and caveats: Earlier analysis yielded a pattern in which most TCR beta V segments were productive about 87% or about 30% of the time. Later analysis suggested most CMV-associated TCR beta chains were HLA-restricted. In all likelihood, a cluster of highly shared sequence variants was a sequencing artifact.

With respect to this clone: Its antigen is not known.

Amplification used 60 Vbeta primers and 13 Jbeta primers. TCRdb's table, derived via immunoSEQ multiplex PCR, lists solely in-frame clones and lacks some. The sample shows approximately 120,000 clones, 74% of them seen only once. Each donor was nominally healthy when sampled (though unrecorded immune exposures were likely). V was pared by 0 bases and J by 4 bases, with 10 bases between. The CDR3 sequence is 15 residues long. CDR1 and CDR2 from the germline V gene are SGHNT and YYREEE (reference sequence). This sequence was found in a human donor in good health. Sequencing was performed on PBMCs. The chain has TRBV5-4 and TRBJ1-4, with D uncertain. The chain's CDR3 is CASSLGAKDNEKLFF. Written as DNA, the CDR3 is TGTGCCAGCAGCTTGGGGGCCAAGGATAATGAAAAACTGTTTTTT.